The next 25 T cell receptor beta chains were all read from a single sample in a study of blood T cell repertoires in COVID-19. Generated by immunoSEQ multiplex PCR, the TCRdb table keeps only in-frame clones and is missing some. The data show about 150,000 clones, with more than 85% seen just once and under 0.7% held by the top ten. Material for sequencing was peripheral blood. The receptors were gathered from a man between 60 and 75 years old with COVID-19, enrolled during active disease.

J is TRBJ1-2 and V is TRBV9, with TRBD1 identical over 8 bases. Germline CDR1 and CDR2: SGDLS and YYNGEE. Unmatched junction bases numbered 7, after V lost 3 bases and J lost 0 bases. The length of the CDR3 is 16 residues. CDR3 in DNA: TGTGCCAGCAGCGGTACAGGGGGGAGAGCTAACTATGGCTACACCTTC. This sequence encodes CASSGTGGRANYGYTF.

The chain employs TRBV27 and TRBJ2-1, with 8 positions matching TRBD1. CDR3 length equals 15 residues. Germline V CDR1 and CDR2: MNHEY, SMNVEV (reference sequence). Germline trimming cut 5 bases from V and 3 bases from J; bases unmatched to any gene: 6. For the CDR3, the DNA is TGTGCCAGCAGTCTCCAGGGGGCGATCTACAATGAGCAGTTCTTC. Protein: CASSLQGAIYNEQFF.

The V and J genes are TRBV7-2 and TRBJ1-5; TRBD1 aligns across 10 bases. V shed 5 bases, J shed 2 bases, and the junction held 12 bases outside the gene matches. Germline CDR1 and CDR2: SGHTA and FQGNSA. This CDR3 is 18 amino acids long. The DNA of the CDR3 is TGTGCCAGCAGCGGAAGAGGGTCCGGGACAGGGGGCAATCAGCCCCAGCATTTT. Encoded protein: CASSGRGSGTGGNQPQHF.

The chain carries TRBV9 and TRBJ2-7; TRBD2 agrees at 7 bases. The CDR3 covers 15 residues. V was clipped by 1 base and J by 7 bases; unmatched bases: 11. CDR1 is SGDLS and CDR2 is YYNGEE in the germline V gene. The chain's CDR3 is CASSVLDGGSTEQYF. The CDR3, as DNA: TGTGCCAGCAGCGTACTTGACGGGGGGAGTACTGAGCAGTACTTC.

This sequence joins TRBV11-2 and TRBJ2-5; TRBD2 might be the D (6 bases). CDR1 and CDR2 (germline): SGHAT, FQNNGV. With 4 bases removed from V and 2 bases from J, the gap between germline ends came to 11 bases. This CDR3 is 14 amino acids long. CDR3 region: CASSYRDLQETQYF. The CDR3 coding sequence is TGTGCCAGCAGCTACCGGGACTTACAAGAGACCCAGTACTTC.

The V call is TRBV5-6, the J call TRBJ2-7; 8 bases fit TRBD1. Germline V CDR1 and CDR2: SGHDT, YYEEEE. With 6 bases clipped from V and 2 bases from J, the junction kept 7 bases outside the gene matches. The CDR3 is 14 amino acids. CDR3 region: CASMPDRAAYEQYF. DNA of the CDR3: TGTGCCAGCATGCCGGACAGGGCGGCCTACGAGCAGTACTTC.

V and J are TRBV5-8 and TRBJ2-5, with 9 bases that match TRBD2. This CDR3 spans 16 amino acids. Germline V gives CDR1 SGHTS, CDR2 YDEGEE. V was pared by 4 bases and J by 1 base, with 8 bases of the junction left unmatched. DNA of the CDR3: TGTGCCAGCAGCGCGGGGGGGACATTGACCCAAGAGACCCAGTACTTC. As protein: CASSAGGTLTQETQYF.

This clone was seen just once. J is TRBJ1-3 and V is TRBV19; tentative D call: TRBD1 (5 bases). The CDR3 sequence is 15 residues long. Per the germline V gene, CDR1 is LNHDA and CDR2 is SQIVND (reference sequence). The V and J ends lost 8 bases and 0 bases respectively, with 14 bases between them. CDR3 loop: CASGHMTRSGNTIYF. CDR3 DNA: TGTGCCAGTGGACACATGACCCGCTCTGGAAACACCATATATTTT.

This clone was seen a few times. This sequence joins TRBV4-2 and TRBJ2-1, with 7 bases matching TRBD2. Germline loops: CDR1 LGHNA, CDR2 YNFKEQ. V was clipped by 3 bases and J by 5 bases; unmatched bases: 4. The CDR3 covers 14 residues. This CDR3 is CASSQGGSNNEQFF. Written as DNA, the CDR3 is TGTGCCAGCAGCCAGGGGGGGAGTAACAATGAGCAGTTCTTC.

The CDR3 loop is CASSLARSATDTQYF. The CDR3 region has the DNA TGTGCCAGCAGCTTAGCGCGGTCTGCCACAGATACGCAGTATTTT. The genes are TRBV7-2 and TRBJ2-3; D not certain. Germline CDR1 reads SGHTA; CDR2 reads FQGNSA. CDR3 size: 15 residues. Trimming took 0 bases from V and 2 from J, leaving 9 bases between them.

The chain couples TRBV7-6 to TRBJ1-2, with TRBD1 identical over 8 bases. From germline, CDR1 is SGHVS and CDR2 FNYEAQ. The CDR3 runs to 14 residues. With V trimmed by 5 bases and J by 5 bases, 7 bases remained unmatched. The CDR3 sequence: CASSSRGRGYGYTF. Written as DNA, the CDR3 is TGTGCCAGCAGCAGCAGGGGGCGCGGGTATGGCTACACCTTC.

The V call is TRBV5-6, the J call TRBJ1-3; no clear D. Germline V gene data show CDR1 as SGHDT and CDR2 as YYEEEE. The germline V and J ends were trimmed by 2 bases and 0 bases, with 9 bases remaining between them. This CDR3 contains 15 residues. The CDR3 sequence is CASSLDINSGNTIYF. The CDR3 region has the DNA TGTGCCAGCAGCTTAGACATTAACTCTGGAAACACCATATATTTT.

The V gene is TRBV11-3, the J gene TRBJ2-7; 14 nucleotides align to TRBD2. V shed 1 base and J 6 bases; nucleotides not matched to a gene: 8. The CDR3 totals 17 residues. In germline, CDR1 is SGHNT, CDR2 YENEEA. The CDR3 loop reads CASSLVGTSGSLSEQYF. The CDR3 DNA is TGTGCCAGCAGCTTAGTGGGGACTAGCGGGAGCTTAAGCGAGCAGTACTTC.

The chain carries TRBV5-4 and TRBJ2-7; 7 bases are shared with TRBD2. Trimming cost V 2 bases and J 2 bases; bases outside gene matches: 4. Germline V gene data show CDR1 as SGHNT and CDR2 as YYREEE (reference sequence). The CDR3 length is 14 residues. DNA for the CDR3: TGTGCCAGCAGCTTAGGCGGGGGTACCTACGAGCAGTACTTC. Translation gives CASSLGGGTYEQYF.

V is TRBV12-3 or TRBV12-4 and J is TRBJ1-4; 7 bases are shared with TRBD1. The CDR3 totals 13 residues. V was clipped by 6 bases and J by 8 bases; unmatched bases: 6. The CDR3 here is CASRGQLGEKLFF. In DNA, the CDR3 is TGTGCCAGCAGGGGACAGCTGGGGGAAAAACTGTTTTTT.

This clone appeared a single time. The genes are TRBV3-1 (or the pseudogene TRBV3-2) and TRBJ1-6; TRBD1 is a possible D gene (5 bases). The CDR3 has 14 residues. Looked up from germline, CDR1 is LGHDT and CDR2 is YNNKEL (reference sequence). Trimming shortened V by 4 bases and J by 10 bases, and 14 bases separated the two germline ends. CDR3 region: CASSPGQNYSPLHF. In DNA form, the CDR3 reads TGTGCCAGCAGCCCAGGACAAAACTACTCACCCCTCCACTTT.

The CDR3 reads CASSLVERSYEQYF. DNA for the CDR3: TGTGCCAGCAGCTTGGTAGAGCGATCTTACGAGCAGTACTTC. V gene TRBV5-5 combines with J gene TRBJ2-7; no firm D call. The germline V gene encodes CDR1 SGHKS and CDR2 YYEKEE (reference sequence). Trimming left V 0 bases short and J 4 bases short, with 11 bases between. The CDR3 covers 14 residues.

The chain carries TRBV7-6 and TRBJ1-3; a weak D match, TRBD1 (6 bases). The CDR3 has 16 residues. The germline CDR1 and CDR2 sequences are SGHVS and FNYEAQ. Trimming stripped 5 bases from V and 2 bases from J, with 16 bases between. Written as DNA, the CDR3 is TGTGCCAGCAGCAGCACAACAGGGAGGGCTGGAAACACCATATATTTT. This gives the protein CASSSTTGRAGNTIYF.

The chain is built from TRBV4-2 and TRBJ1-5; D uncertain. Germline V CDR1 and CDR2: LGHNA, YNFKEQ. The CDR3 is made up of 16 amino acids. Deletions cut 0 bases from V and 2 bases from J, with 11 bases between. This CDR3 is CASSQEPGVGNQPQHF. The CDR3 nucleotides are TGTGCCAGCAGCCAAGAACCCGGGGTTGGCAATCAGCCCCAGCATTTT.

The chain joins TRBV6-5 to TRBJ1-2; D gene ambiguous. Germline assignment: CDR1 MNHEY and CDR2 SVGAGI. This CDR3 region has 13 residues. With 2 bases removed from V and 2 bases from J, the gap between germline ends came to 6 bases. The CDR3 here is CASSYLGNYGYTF. The CDR3 region has the DNA TGTGCCAGCAGTTACCTCGGGAACTATGGCTACACCTTC.

This rearrangement joins TRBV5-4 to TRBJ2-1; TRBD1 matches 7 bases. The V segment lost 5 bases and the J segment 9 bases; nucleotides outside the gene matches: 11. CDR3 length: 14 residues. Per germline, CDR1 SGHNT and CDR2 YYREEE (reference sequence). CDR3: CASSFTRGTGEQFF. In DNA form, the CDR3 reads TGTGCCAGCAGTTTTACCAGGGGGACGGGTGAGCAGTTCTTC.

This clone was counted a single time. The chain uses TRBV19 and TRBJ1-1; 8 bases are shared with TRBD1. CDR1 is LNHDA and CDR2 is SQIVND in the germline V gene (reference sequence). This CDR3 spans 15 amino acids. Trimming removed 5 bases from V and 1 base from J; junction bases left unmatched: 6. The CDR3: CASSVQGARNTEAFF. Here the CDR3 DNA reads TGTGCCAGTAGTGTGCAGGGGGCAAGGAACACTGAAGCTTTCTTT.

The V call is TRBV18, the J call TRBJ2-7, with 12 bases that match TRBD2. Per the germline V gene, CDR1 is KGHSH and CDR2 is LQKENI. Trimming took 3 bases from V and 3 from J; bases not matched to a gene: 6. CDR3 length: 16 residues. The CDR3 DNA sequence: TGTGCCAGCTCACCGACGGGACTAGCGGGCCTCTACGAGCAGTACTTC. It yields the protein CASSPTGLAGLYEQYF.

Here the CDR3 DNA reads TGCGCCAGCAGCCGGGACAGGGTATCACCCCTCCACTTT. It is translated as CASSRDRVSPLHF. The J gene is TRBJ1-6, the V gene TRBV5-1; 9 positions match TRBD1. This CDR3 is built from 13 residues. Germline CDR1 is SGHRS and CDR2 is YFSETQ. The V gene end was trimmed by 4 bases and the J gene end by 10 bases; junction bases not matched to a gene: 3.

The V and J genes are TRBV20-1 and TRBJ2-1; TRBD2 is a possible D gene (5 bases). V was trimmed by 7 bases and J by 10 bases, leaving 11 bases between them. Germline V CDR1 and CDR2: DFQATT, SNEGSKA (reference sequence). This CDR3 region has 10 residues. The CDR3 coding sequence is TGCAGTGTGACCCGAGGGGAGCAGTTCTTC. Amino acids: CSVTRGEQFF.